Each of the 20 T cell receptor beta chains below was sequenced from the same sample in a study of OX40 agonist ivuxolimab in advanced cancers. Here immunoSEQ multiplex PCR was the method, and the copy in TCRdb shows in-frame clones only, minus some. The sample includes about 80,000 clones, about 92% seen only once; the top ten take around 4.8%. The material was CD4+ or CD8+ T cells sorted from blood, obtained in a trial of the OX40 agonist ivuxolimab. These receptors all come from an adult with an advanced solid tumor such as melanoma, head and neck, liver or kidney cancer.

The chain joins TRBV7-2 to TRBJ2-7; 14 nucleotides line up with TRBD2. The CDR3 has 14 residues. With V trimmed by 5 bases and J by 6 bases, 3 bases remained unmatched. Germline V CDR1 and CDR2: SGHTA, FQGNSA. The CDR3 loop is CASSQGTSGSEQYF. CDR3 in DNA: TGTGCCAGCAGCCAGGGGACTAGCGGGAGCGAGCAGTACTTC. Combining the CDR3 with reference TRBV7-2 and TRBJ2-7 gives the whole variable domain GAGVSQSPSNKVTEKGKDVELRCDPISGHTALYWYRQSLGQGLEFLIYFQGNSAPDKSGLPSDRFSAERTGGSVSTLTIQRTQQEDSAVYLCASSQGTSGSEQYFGPGTRLTVT.

This chain uses TRBV19 with TRBJ2-1; D not resolved. Germline V CDR1 and CDR2: LNHDA, SQIVND (reference sequence). CDR3 length: 17 amino acids. V lost 3 bases and J lost 8, with 23 bases in between. The DNA of the CDR3 is TGTGCCAGTAGTATCATCGACGCAGGCCTCAGAGCTCATGAGCAGTTCTTC. As protein: CASSIIDAGLRAHEQFF.

The chain has TRBV6-6 and TRBJ2-7; D possibly corresponds to TRBD1 (6 bases). CDR1 MNHNY and CDR2 SVGAGI come from the germline V gene (reference sequence). Trimming took off 0 bases at V and 1 base at J, with 13 bases between the two ends. This CDR3 spans 16 amino acids. CDR3 protein: CASSYSQGGRSYEQYF. Here the CDR3 DNA reads TGTGCCAGCAGTTACTCACAGGGTGGCCGGTCCTACGAGCAGTACTTC.

This clone was recorded only once. The chain links TRBV27 to TRBJ2-7, with a possible D match to TRBD1 (6 bases). The V end lost 2 bases, the J end lost 4 bases, and 15 bases lay between the germline ends. This CDR3 spans 15 amino acids. CDR1 is MNHEY, CDR2 SMNVEV, per germline (reference sequence). CDR3 loop: CASSLQTGKHYEQYF. The CDR3 DNA reads as TGTGCCAGCAGTTTACAAACAGGGAAACATTACGAGCAGTACTTC.

The genes are TRBV6-5 and TRBJ1-2; no reliable D call. CDR1 and CDR2 (germline): MNHEY, SVGAGI. The CDR3 sequence is 13 residues long. Deletions cut 6 bases from V and 2 bases from J, with 10 bases between. CDR3 residues: CASRLDGNYGYTF. The CDR3 DNA sequence: TGTGCCAGCAGGTTGGACGGAAACTATGGCTACACCTTC.

The V gene is TRBV7-6, the J gene TRBJ2-1, with D perhaps TRBD2 (5 bases). V was shortened by 5 bases and J by 9 bases, with 11 bases between the two germline ends. The CDR3 length is 12 residues. The V gene's germline CDR1 is SGHVS and CDR2 FNYEAQ. CDR3: CASSSGAGEQFF. The CDR3 region has the DNA TGTGCCAGCAGCAGCGGCGCGGGTGAGCAGTTCTTC.

The rearrangement links TRBV9 to TRBJ1-3, with a possible D match to TRBD1 (5 bases). V dropped 0 bases and J dropped 2 bases, with 9 bases sitting between them. Per germline, CDR1 SGDLS and CDR2 YYNGEE. The CDR3 length is 15 residues. This CDR3 reads CASSVEGATGNTIYF. The CDR3 DNA is TGTGCCAGCAGCGTAGAAGGGGCTACTGGAAACACCATATATTTT.

The chain recombines TRBV4-3 with TRBJ2-1; TRBD2 matches at 12 bases. The CDR3 is 17 residues long. V gave up 0 bases and J gave up 2 bases; unmatched junction bases: 2. In germline, CDR1 is LGHNA, CDR2 YSLEER. In DNA form, the CDR3 reads TGCGCCAGCAGCCAAGAGGCTAGCGGGAGGGCCTACAATGAGCAGTTCTTC. Translated: CASSQEASGRAYNEQFF.

This clone was detected only once. The V and J genes are TRBV9 and TRBJ2-1; D could derive from TRBD1 or TRBD2 (6 bases each). CDR3 length: 14 amino acids. Germline CDR1 reads SGDLS; CDR2 reads YYNGEE. V dropped 4 bases and J dropped 7 bases, with 15 bases sitting between them. DNA for the CDR3: TGTGCCAGCAGCCTCCAGGGGAGGATAAATGAGCAGTTCTTC. The encoded protein is CASSLQGRINEQFF.

The chain has TRBV19 and TRBJ2-1; 8 bases agree with TRBD2. V gave up 3 bases and J gave up 7 bases; unmatched junction bases: 8. Per germline, CDR1 LNHDA and CDR2 SQIVND (reference sequence). CDR3 length equals 15 residues. This CDR3 reads CASSILAGAVNEQFF. In nucleotides, the CDR3 is TGTGCCAGTAGTATTCTAGCGGGTGCCGTGAATGAGCAGTTCTTC.

V usage is TRBV5-1 and J usage is TRBJ2-1; D may be TRBD1 or TRBD2 (5 bases each). V was cut by 2 bases and J by 1 base, with 10 bases left in between. Per germline, CDR1 SGHRS and CDR2 YFSETQ. This CDR3 contains 15 residues. The CDR3 DNA is TGCGCCAGCAGCTTCGGGGACCGTTCCTACAATGAGCAGTTCTTC. It translates to CASSFGDRSYNEQFF.

V and J are TRBV4-3 and TRBJ2-1; D is uncertain. Germline V CDR1 and CDR2: LGHNA, YSLEER. Trimming removed 2 bases at V and 7 bases at J, with 18 bases between. The CDR3 contains 16 residues. CDR3 loop: CASSQRARNGRNEQFF. Written as DNA, the CDR3 is TGCGCCAGCAGCCAAAGGGCTCGAAACGGACGGAATGAGCAGTTCTTC.

The rearrangement links TRBV28 to TRBJ2-7; 8 bases are a match to TRBD2. Germline CDR1 MDHEN, CDR2 SYDVKM. The CDR3 spans 15 residues. V trimming: 5 bases; J trimming: 2 bases; junction bases outside the gene matches: 8. The CDR3 nucleotides are TGTGCCAGCAGTCCAGGCGGGGGACTAGCCTACGAGCAGTACTTC. Translation gives CASSPGGGLAYEQYF.

This chain's CDR3 is CASSLGAQGFGYTF. The CDR3 DNA is TGTGCCAGCAGCTTGGGGGCTCAGGGTTTTGGCTACACCTTC. The V gene is TRBV5-4, the J gene TRBJ1-2; D perhaps matches TRBD1 (5 bases). V was clipped by 0 bases and J by 7 bases, with 13 bases between them. Germline CDR1 is SGHNT and CDR2 is YYREEE (reference sequence). This CDR3 has 14 amino acids.

A single count supports this clone. The rearrangement links TRBV5-8 to TRBJ1-5; TRBD1 agrees at 8 bases. J lost 7 bases, V lost 2 bases, and 14 bases had no gene match. This CDR3 region has 17 residues. The germline V gene has CDR1 SGHTS and CDR2 YDEGEE. CDR3 region: CASSLGDRGGLDQPQHF. The CDR3 DNA sequence: TGTGCCAGCAGCTTAGGAGACAGGGGAGGTTTGGACCAGCCCCAGCATTTT.

A single count supports this clone. The chain joins TRBV28 to TRBJ1-5, with a weak D call TRBD1 (6 bases). CDR1 MDHEN and CDR2 SYDVKM come from the germline V gene. Trimming shortened V by 2 bases and J by 5 bases, and 13 bases separated the two germline ends. The CDR3 has 15 residues. CDR3: CASSLGTRDHQPQHF. The CDR3, as DNA: TGTGCCAGCAGTTTAGGGACAAGGGATCATCAGCCCCAGCATTTT. The entire variable domain, with the rest obtained from reference TRBV28 and TRBJ1-5, is as follows: DVKVTQSSRYLVKRTGEKVFLECVQDMDHENMFWYRQDPGLGLRLIYFSYDVKMKEKGDIPEGYSVSREKKERFSLILESASTNQTSMYLCASSLGTRDHQPQHFGDGTRLSIL.

The V call is TRBV5-1, the J call TRBJ2-7, with a tentative D call TRBD2 (5 bases). The CDR3 sequence is 16 residues long. Trimming left V 0 bases short and J 4 bases short, with 17 bases between. CDR1 SGHRS and CDR2 YFSETQ come from the germline V gene. CDR3 DNA: TGCGCCAGCAGCTTGGTACGTAGCGCCTCCGTTTACGAGCAGTACTTC. The encoded protein is CASSLVRSASVYEQYF.

This clone was picked up one time. The chain carries TRBV14 and TRBJ1-2; D call uncertain. Germline V gene data show CDR1 as SGHDN and CDR2 as FVKESK. The CDR3 sequence is 13 residues long. Deletions cut 11 bases from V and 1 base from J, with 14 bases between. Here the CDR3 DNA reads TGTGCCTCTAGGGCATCCAATAACTATGGCTACACCTTC. Encoded protein: CASRASNNYGYTF.

The chain recombines TRBV28 with TRBJ2-5; 11 nucleotides align to TRBD2. Germline values: CDR1 MDHEN, CDR2 SYDVKM. V lost 6 bases and J lost 1; bases outside the gene matches: 1. This CDR3 comprises 14 residues. The CDR3 coding sequence is TGTGCCAGCAGACTAGCGGGAGTCCAAGAGACCCAGTACTTC. Translating gives CASRLAGVQETQYF.

The gene calls are TRBV6-5 and TRBJ2-7; 12 positions match TRBD1. The CDR3 runs to 16 residues. V lost 2 bases and J lost 1; bases outside the gene matches: 3. Germline V lookup: CDR1 MNHEY, CDR2 SVGAGI. DNA for the CDR3: TGTGCCAGCAGTTACCGGGACAGGGGGCGATCCTACGAGCAGTACTTC. It codes for CASSYRDRGRSYEQYF.